These 31 T cell receptor beta chains came from one sample sequenced in a study of T cell responses to AZD1222 COVID-19 vaccine. Using immunoSEQ multiplex PCR, the repertoire was profiled, and TCRdb retains in-frame clones only, with some absent. The sample comprises around 91,000 clones, around nine tenths of which are singletons, and about 19% rests with the top ten. The sample in question was peripheral blood, obtained on day 0 of AZD1222 vaccination. These TCRs come from an adult in good health.

The V gene is TRBV6-2 or TRBV6-3, the J gene TRBJ1-2, with 7 bases fitting TRBD1. This CDR3 has 15 residues. The ends lost 6 bases at V and 4 bases at J; junction bases unmatched: 11. Germline lookup yields CDR1 MNHEY and CDR2 SVGEGT. CDR3 sequence: CASSQTGLDGYGYTF. Here the CDR3 DNA reads TGTGCCAGCAGCCAGACAGGGCTAGATGGCTATGGCTACACCTTC.

CDR3: CASSQTGGNQPQHF. The CDR3 DNA follows: TGTGCCAGTAGTCAGACAGGGGGCAATCAGCCCCAGCATTTT. The chain is built from TRBV19 and TRBJ1-5; 8 nucleotides align to TRBD1. CDR3 length equals 14 residues. CDR1 is LNHDA and CDR2 is SQIVND in the germline V gene (reference sequence). The V and J ends lost 5 bases and 2 bases, in that order; junction bases with no gene match: 2.

The rearrangement links TRBV5-6 to TRBJ2-3, with 10 bases identical to TRBD2. J gave up 2 bases and V 6 bases, and 18 bases lay outside the gene matches. Per germline, CDR1 SGHDT and CDR2 YYEEEE. The CDR3 length is 19 residues. The CDR3 nucleotides are TGTGCCAGCACCCTCCCCGGGGCTAGCGGGAGTATGAACACAGATACGCAGTATTTT. Protein sequence: CASTLPGASGSMNTDTQYF.

The chain uses TRBV19 and TRBJ2-3; the D is unclear. Trimming stripped 3 bases from V and 1 base from J, with 14 bases between. This CDR3 spans 16 amino acids. Per germline, CDR1 LNHDA and CDR2 SQIVND (reference sequence). The CDR3: CASSIIPRFGTDTQYF. CDR3 sequence (DNA): TGTGCCAGTAGTATTATCCCCCGATTTGGCACAGATACGCAGTATTTT.

The V gene is TRBV27, the J gene TRBJ1-6; no firm D call. This CDR3 is 12 amino acids long. From germline, CDR1 is MNHEY and CDR2 SMNVEV (reference sequence). Trimming took off 2 bases at V and 7 bases at J, with 3 bases between the two ends. Here the CDR3 DNA reads TGTGCCAGCAGTTTAGCGAATTCACCCCTCCACTTT. The encoded protein is CASSLANSPLHF.

The chain is built from TRBV7-2 and TRBJ2-5, with D uncertain. The CDR3 contains 14 residues. The ends were cut back, 1 base at V and 3 bases at J, with 9 bases in the middle. In germline, CDR1 is SGHTA, CDR2 FQGNSA. DNA of the CDR3: TGTGCCAGCAGCTTAGAAGATTCTGAAGAGACCCAGTACTTC. Protein: CASSLEDSEETQYF.

The chain links TRBV9 to TRBJ1-3; D gene uncertain. From germline, CDR1 is SGDLS and CDR2 YYNGEE. V lost 2 bases and J 8 bases, leaving 11 bases between the germline ends. The CDR3 runs to 13 residues. CDR3 bases: TGTGCCAGCAGCGTTCGGGATATGGACACCATATATTTT. As protein: CASSVRDMDTIYF.

This chain connects TRBV7-2 to TRBJ1-2; 8 bases agree with TRBD1. Germline values: CDR1 SGHTA, CDR2 FQGNSA. This CDR3 spans 15 amino acids. The junction had 13 bases not matched to a gene; V was cut back by 5 bases and J by 8 bases. Here the CDR3 reads CASSADGQGATGYTF. In DNA, the CDR3 is TGTGCCAGCAGCGCTGATGGACAGGGCGCCACGGGCTACACCTTC.

A single count supports this clone. The chain has TRBV23-1 and TRBJ1-4; the D is unclear. TRBV23-1 carries the ORF label, with uncertain function. The CDR3 contains 13 residues. Trimming took 8 bases from V and 3 from J, leaving 10 bases between them. The CDR3 is CASDSSSNEKLFF. The CDR3 coding sequence is TGCGCCAGCGACTCTTCCTCTAATGAAAAACTGTTTTTT.

This chain connects TRBV3-1 (or the pseudogene TRBV3-2) to TRBJ1-1; weak D call: TRBD1 (6 bases). This CDR3 spans 13 amino acids. Germline CDR1 and CDR2: LGHDT and YNNKEL (reference sequence). The V gene lost 0 bases and the J gene lost 6 bases, with 8 bases spanning the gap. CDR3 loop: CASSQEGAPEAFF. CDR3 nucleotide sequence: TGTGCCAGCAGCCAAGAGGGGGCACCTGAAGCTTTCTTT.

The CDR3 coding sequence is TGTGCCAGCAGCGTTACAGGGGTGAACACTGAAGCTTTCTTT. Residues: CASSVTGVNTEAFF. This chain joins TRBV9 and TRBJ1-1; 7 bases align to TRBD1. The CDR3 is made up of 14 amino acids. Germline V gene data show CDR1 as SGDLS and CDR2 as YYNGEE. Losses at the gene ends were 2 bases for V and 0 bases for J; bases not matched to a gene: 1.

This chain joins TRBV3-1 (or the pseudogene TRBV3-2) and TRBJ2-5; D may match TRBD1 or TRBD2 (5 bases each). The germline V gene has CDR1 LGHDT and CDR2 YNNKEL (reference sequence). This CDR3 contains 14 residues. Trimming shortened V by 0 bases and J by 5 bases, and 10 bases separated the two germline ends. For the CDR3, the DNA is TGTGCCAGCAGCCAAGAAGGGACCCAGGAGACCCAGTACTTC. This codes for CASSQEGTQETQYF.

The CDR3 coding sequence is TGTGCCAGCAGCACCGGGCGGGTAGATCGGGACACTGAAGCTTTCTTT. This codes for CASSTGRVDRDTEAFF. The genes are TRBV28 and TRBJ1-1, with D unresolved. Trimming stripped 6 bases from V and 3 bases from J, with 20 bases between. This CDR3 contains 16 residues. Germline lookup yields CDR1 MDHEN and CDR2 SYDVKM.

V is TRBV19 and J is TRBJ2-4; a weak D match, TRBD1 (5 bases). CDR1 is LNHDA, CDR2 SQIVND, per germline (reference sequence). This CDR3 region has 14 residues. V was cut by 3 bases and J by 6 bases, with 12 bases left in between. This CDR3 reads CASSIQGRGNIQYF. The CDR3 region has the DNA TGTGCCAGTAGTATCCAGGGCCGCGGAAACATTCAGTACTTC.

This rearrangement joins TRBV27 to TRBJ1-5, with D maybe TRBD1 (5 bases). Germline loops: CDR1 MNHEY, CDR2 SMNVEV (reference sequence). The CDR3 extends over 13 amino acids. Trimming shortened V by 4 bases and J by 7 bases, and 11 bases separated the two germline ends. The CDR3 loop reads CASSSSYRQPQHF. As DNA, the CDR3 is TGTGCCAGCAGTTCTTCCTACAGGCAGCCCCAGCATTTT.

This chain connects TRBV5-1 to TRBJ2-1; D is unclear. CDR3 size: 13 residues. V was shortened by 0 bases and J by 4 bases, with 5 bases between the two germline ends. From germline, CDR1 is SGHRS and CDR2 YFSETQ. This CDR3 reads CASSLALYNEQFF. CDR3 DNA sequence: TGCGCCAGCAGCTTGGCGCTATACAATGAGCAGTTCTTC.

The rearrangement joins TRBV24-1 to TRBJ1-3; D is undetermined. V lost 9 bases and J 7 bases, leaving 9 bases between the germline ends. This CDR3 comprises 11 residues. The germline V gene has CDR1 KGHDR and CDR2 SFDVKD. CDR3 DNA sequence: TGTGCCACCTATGGGGATAACACCATATATTTT. It yields the protein CATYGDNTIYF.

The chain has TRBV6-5 and TRBJ1-2, with TRBD1 matching 10 bases. CDR1 is MNHEY, CDR2 SVGAGI, per germline. J gave up 0 bases and V 6 bases, and 4 bases lay outside the gene matches. The CDR3 extends over 15 amino acids. CDR3 in DNA: TGTGCCAGCAGACCGACAGGGGGCCCTAACTATGGCTACACCTTC. The encoded protein is CASRPTGGPNYGYTF.

The V and J genes are TRBV7-9 and TRBJ1-5; 7 nucleotides line up with TRBD1. V shed 6 bases and J 0 bases; nucleotides not matched to a gene: 14. Germline-derived CDR1 and CDR2 are SEHNR and FQNEAQ (reference sequence). CDR3 length: 18 amino acids. The CDR3 DNA is TGTGCCAGCAGTTATTCCGGGGACAGTGACTTTAGCAATCAGCCCCAGCATTTT. It yields the protein CASSYSGDSDFSNQPQHF.

The V call is TRBV28, the J call TRBJ1-2, with D perhaps matching TRBD1 (6 bases). Trimming stripped 5 bases from V and 5 bases from J, with 6 bases between. CDR1 and CDR2 from the germline V gene are MDHEN and SYDVKM. This CDR3 is 11 amino acids long. The CDR3 spells CASSTGYGYTF. CDR3 DNA: TGTGCCAGCAGTACAGGGTATGGCTACACCTTC.

The chain links TRBV4-1 to TRBJ2-3; 11 nucleotides align to TRBD2. The CDR3 spans 18 residues. The ends lost 4 bases at V and 7 bases at J; junction bases unmatched: 16. Germline values: CDR1 MGHRA, CDR2 YSYEKL. CDR3 amino acids: CASSRILLAGEVVNTQYF. The CDR3 DNA reads as TGCGCCAGCAGCCGTATACTACTAGCGGGGGAAGTCGTGAATACGCAGTATTTT.

This chain connects TRBV5-4 to TRBJ2-3, with 14 bases fitting TRBD2. The CDR3 runs to 18 residues. The V segment lost 0 bases and the J segment 6 bases; nucleotides outside the gene matches: 9. Germline CDR1 and CDR2: SGHNT and YYREEE (reference sequence). The DNA for the CDR3 is TGTGCCAGCAGCTTGGAAGGGCTCGGGACTAGCGGGAGTGATACGCAGTATTTT. Its translation is CASSLEGLGTSGSDTQYF.

The rearrangement links TRBV29-1 to TRBJ1-2; the match to TRBD1 covers 7 bases. This CDR3 contains 13 residues. Germline-derived CDR1 and CDR2 are SQVTM and ANQGSEA. J was trimmed by 8 bases and V by 6 bases; bases with no gene match: 12. The CDR3 is CSVALGQGEGYTF. The DNA for the CDR3 is TGCAGCGTCGCCCTGGGGCAGGGGGAGGGCTACACCTTC.

CDR3 residues: CASSSGPPGAPARGLGYF. The CDR3 coding sequence is TGTGCCAGCAGCTCAGGTCCCCCCGGGGCACCAGCTCGAGGACTAGGATACTTC. The chain couples TRBV28 to TRBJ2-4, with 7 bases fitting TRBD2. The CDR3 has 18 amino acids. Looked up from germline, CDR1 is MDHEN and CDR2 is SYDVKM. V dropped 6 bases and J dropped 16; count of bases not matched to a gene: 30.

The V call is TRBV6-2 or TRBV6-3, the J call TRBJ2-5; TRBD1 aligns across 8 bases. Trimming cost V 2 bases and J 5 bases; bases outside gene matches: 13. CDR3 length: 17 amino acids. CDR1 and CDR2 from the germline V gene are MNHEY and SVGEGT. CDR3: CASSYSPGRGLHETQYF. CDR3 nucleotides: TGTGCCAGCAGTTACAGTCCGGGCAGGGGGCTTCATGAGACCCAGTACTTC.

The V and J genes are TRBV7-2 and TRBJ2-6; D is ambiguous. The ends were cut back, 2 bases at V and 0 bases at J, with 8 bases in the middle. The CDR3 runs 16 residues. CDR1 SGHTA and CDR2 FQGNSA come from the germline V gene. Written as DNA, the CDR3 is TGTGCCAGCAGCTTACTTCCCCGCTCTGGGGCCAACGTCCTGACTTTC. Translating it yields CASSLLPRSGANVLTF.

This clone occurred once. The gene calls are TRBV28 and TRBJ1-5; 7 bases map to TRBD1. The CDR3 sequence is 16 residues long. The junction had 9 bases not matched to a gene; V was cut back by 2 bases and J by 5 bases. The germline CDR1 and CDR2 sequences are MDHEN and SYDVKM. The CDR3 loop reads CASSLGEQGYYQPQHF. The DNA of the CDR3 is TGTGCCAGCAGTTTAGGTGAACAGGGGTACTATCAGCCCCAGCATTTT.

V is TRBV7-9 and J is TRBJ1-2; D gene ambiguous. V lost 1 base and J 6 bases, leaving 9 bases between the germline ends. The length of the CDR3 is 13 residues. The germline V gene encodes CDR1 SEHNR and CDR2 FQNEAQ (reference sequence). The CDR3 spells CASSLDGVDGYTF. CDR3 bases: TGTGCCAGCAGCTTAGATGGGGTCGATGGCTACACCTTC.

Comment on this clone: The germline gene is not matched at one end of the junction; a read error may be the cause. In nucleotides, the CDR3 is TGTGCCACTAGTATAGAAGGGGAGGGGAGTTGGAGGGTTACGCAGTATTTT. It yields the protein CATSIEGEGSWRVTQYF. The chain has TRBV19 and TRBJ2-3; 7 nucleotides align to TRBD2. Germline CDR1 reads LNHDA; CDR2 reads SQIVND (reference sequence). This CDR3 comprises 17 residues.

This rearrangement joins TRBV4-2 to TRBJ2-2, with D possibly being TRBD2 (5 bases). CDR1 and CDR2 from the germline V gene are LGHNA and YNFKEQ. V lost 0 bases and J lost 6, with 5 bases in between. There are 13 residues in the CDR3. CDR3 DNA: TGTGCCAGCAGCCAAGAGAGGGCCGGGGAGCTGTTTTTT. Its protein product is CASSQERAGELFF.

The V call is TRBV5-6, the J call TRBJ2-3; D unclear. The V gene lost 2 bases and the J gene lost 0 bases, with 7 bases spanning the gap. Germline V gene sequence: CDR1 SGHDT, CDR2 YYEEEE. CDR3 size: 14 residues. Here the CDR3 reads CASSLVHSTDTQYF. CDR3 DNA: TGTGCCAGCAGCTTAGTACACAGCACAGATACGCAGTATTTT.